Below are 14 T cell receptor beta chains sequenced from a single sample in a study of CD8 T cells in Susac syndrome. When the RNA was reverse transcribed, random hexamers were used with an input of 0.5 to 1 ug. Via MiXCR, TCRdb re-called the immunoSEQ multiplex PCR reads, giving one row per CDR3 protein. The sample has about 100,000 distinct CDR3 sequences; approximately 92% are singletons. Sequencing was performed on CD8+ T cells from PBMCs. Receptors originate from a human donor in good health.

The chain joins TRBV11-2 to TRBJ1-2, with 7 nucleotides matching TRBD1. The V segment lost 3 bases and the J segment 5 bases; nucleotides outside the gene matches: 6. This CDR3 is built from 14 residues. Germline CDR1 is SGHAT and CDR2 is FQNNGV. CDR3 in amino acids: CASSFSTGQYGYTF. CDR3 sequence (DNA): TGTGCCAGCAGCTTCTCGACAGGGCAGTATGGCTACACCTTC.

The chain employs TRBV6-1 and TRBJ2-5; 9 bases line up with TRBD1. Germline V gene data show CDR1 as MNHNS and CDR2 as SASEGT. The V gene end was trimmed by 7 bases and the J gene end by 1 base; junction bases not matched to a gene: 16. This CDR3 spans 18 amino acids. CDR3 amino acids: CASTITGGAFLSQETQYF. The CDR3 nucleotides read TGTGCCAGCACTATAACAGGGGGCGCGTTTCTAAGCCAAGAGACCCAGTACTTC.

This rearrangement joins TRBV7-8 to TRBJ2-7, with TRBD1 as a possible D gene (6 bases). The CDR3 totals 14 residues. Germline lookup yields CDR1 SGHVS and CDR2 FQNEAQ. The germline V and J ends were trimmed by 4 bases and 5 bases, with 15 bases remaining between them. CDR3 protein: CASSSHRDGHEQYF. For the CDR3, the DNA is TGTGCCAGCAGCTCCCACAGGGATGGCCACGAGCAGTACTTC.

The rearrangement links TRBV7-2 to TRBJ2-7; a possible D gene is TRBD1 (5 bases). This CDR3 has 15 residues. V was trimmed by 3 bases and J by 0 bases, leaving 12 bases between them. The germline gives CDR1 SGHTA, CDR2 FQGNSA. The DNA of the CDR3 is TGTGCCAGCAGCTTGATAGGGGATAGCTCCTACGAGCAGTACTTC. Translated: CASSLIGDSSYEQYF.

The CDR3 DNA reads as TGTGCCAGCAGCCCCCGGGGGACATTTCGCACAGATACGCAGTATTTT. Residues: CASSPRGTFRTDTQYF. The rearrangement joins TRBV7-9 to TRBJ2-3; either TRBD1 or TRBD2 may supply D (6 bases each). The CDR3 contains 16 residues. Germline V gene sequence: CDR1 SEHNR, CDR2 FQNEAQ (reference sequence). Trimming took 5 bases from V and 1 from J, leaving 16 bases between them.

CDR3 protein: CASSDLGTDYEQYF. The CDR3 DNA is TGTGCCAGCAGCGATTTGGGGACGGACTACGAGCAGTACTTC. The chain carries TRBV11-2 and TRBJ2-7, with D perhaps assigned TRBD1 or TRBD2 (5 bases each). The V and J ends lost 5 bases and 3 bases respectively, with 14 bases between them. This CDR3 spans 14 amino acids. Germline CDR1 and CDR2: SGHAT and FQNNGV.

The chain combines TRBV29-1 with TRBJ1-1; no firm D call. V gave up 5 bases and J gave up 4 bases, with 8 bases separating them. The CDR3 totals 11 residues. Per the germline V gene, CDR1 is SQVTM and CDR2 is ANQGSEA. This CDR3 reads CSVFLGTEAFF. DNA for the CDR3: TGCAGCGTTTTCCTCGGCACTGAAGCTTTCTTT.

V and J are TRBV3-1 and TRBJ2-7; D call uncertain. The CDR3 consists of 13 residues. Looked up from germline, CDR1 is LGHDT and CDR2 is YNNKEL (reference sequence). V was pared by 5 bases and J by 6 bases, with 14 bases between. The CDR3 DNA reads TGTGCCAGCAGCTCCCGATCACGACCCGAGCAGTACTTC. Translated: CASSSRSRPEQYF.

The V gene is TRBV2, the J gene TRBJ2-2; 9 nucleotides line up with TRBD2. V was clipped by 2 bases and J by 4 bases; unmatched bases: 8. The CDR3 consists of 17 residues. Per the germline V gene, CDR1 is SNHLY and CDR2 is FYNNEI. The CDR3 is CASSESLAGRGTGELFF. The CDR3 DNA follows: TGTGCCAGCAGTGAAAGCCTAGCGGGGAGGGGCACCGGGGAGCTGTTTTTT.

V usage is TRBV7-9 and J usage is TRBJ2-3; 12 nucleotides align to TRBD2. Germline CDR1 SEHNR, CDR2 FQNEAQ (reference sequence). The V segment lost 8 bases and the J segment 6 bases; nucleotides outside the gene matches: 9. The CDR3 runs 15 residues. CDR3 nucleotides: TGTGCCAGCCGCCTGCTAGCGGGGGGGCCTGATACGCAGTATTTT. As protein: CASRLLAGGPDTQYF. The complete variable domain, with remaining parts taken from reference TRBV7-9 and TRBJ2-3, reads DTGVSQNPRHKITKRGQNVTFRCDPISEHNRLYWYRQTLGQGPEFLTYFQNEAQLEKSRLLSDRFSAERPKGSFSTLEIQRTEQGDSAMYLCASRLLAGGPDTQYFGPGTRLTVL.

V gene TRBV20-1 combines with J gene TRBJ1-1; D possibly corresponds to TRBD1 (6 bases). V was cut by 6 bases and J by 4 bases, with 12 bases left in between. Germline CDR1 and CDR2: DFQATT and SNEGSKA (reference sequence). There are 12 residues in the CDR3. The CDR3 DNA reads as TGCAGTGCCAACTCAGGGGTCACTGAAGCTTTCTTT. Translating it yields CSANSGVTEAFF.

This CDR3 is CASSLILGLNTEAFF. Written as DNA, the CDR3 is TGTGCCAGCAGCCTCATACTGGGGTTGAACACTGAAGCTTTCTTT. V gene TRBV7-9 combines with J gene TRBJ1-1; D gene ambiguous. This CDR3 region has 15 residues. Per the germline V gene, CDR1 is SEHNR and CDR2 is FQNEAQ (reference sequence). V lost 5 bases to trimming and J lost 0 bases, with 13 bases between them. The full variable domain, with the rest looked up from reference TRBV7-9 and TRBJ1-1, is DTGVSQNPRHKITKRGQNVTFRCDPISEHNRLYWYRQTLGQGPEFLTYFQNEAQLEKSRLLSDRFSAERPKGSFSTLEIQRTEQGDSAMYLCASSLILGLNTEAFFGQGTRLTVV.

The chain carries TRBV5-1 and TRBJ1-5, with 9 bases lining up with TRBD1. The CDR3 runs to 15 residues. Germline-derived CDR1 and CDR2 are SGHRS and YFSETQ. J lost 5 bases, V lost 3 bases, and 6 bases had no gene match. The CDR3 loop reads CASSSGTGYHQPQHF. CDR3 coding DNA: TGCGCCAGCAGCTCCGGGACAGGGTACCATCAGCCCCAGCATTTT. Drawing the rest from reference TRBV5-1 and TRBJ1-5, the complete variable domain is KAGVTQTPRYLIKTRGQQVTLSCSPISGHRSVSWYQQTPGQGLQFLFEYFSETQRNKGNFPGRFSGRQFSNSRSEMNVSTLELGDSALYLCASSSGTGYHQPQHFGDGTRLSIL.

CDR3 residues: CASNKQGVRETQYF. The CDR3 DNA follows: TGTGCCAGCAACAAACAGGGTGTTCGGGAGACCCAGTACTTC. The chain links TRBV14 to TRBJ2-5; TRBD1 is a possible D gene (6 bases). Per the germline V gene, CDR1 is SGHDN and CDR2 is FVKESK. This CDR3 is 14 amino acids long. With 7 bases removed from V and 5 bases from J, the gap between germline ends came to 17 bases.